This T cell receptor beta chain emerged from a study of T cells after yellow fever vaccination. Study as a whole: SMART-Seq v4 Ultra Low Input prepared the low-cell-number fractions.

Findings and caveats of the study: In FACS-sorted repertoires, abundant clonotypes from the bulk population could appear as contaminants.

A few counts support this clonotype. Its antigen is still unknown. This CDR3 is 14 amino acids long. Trimming stripped 8 bases from V and 2 bases from J, with 13 bases between. The germline V gene encodes CDR1 MNHEY and CDR2 SVGEGT. Template-switching 5'RACE yielded the TCR cDNA; a universal primer site and UMIs were added in the process. TCRdb re-derived calls from the 5' RACE reads in MiXCR, one entry per CDR3 protein. The sample has 150,000 to 200,000 distinct CDR3 sequences; roughly 6.4% are singletons. The sample in question was CD4+ T cells sorted from PBMCs, obtained on the day of the first yellow fever vaccination. This sequence originates from a man between 18 and 29 years old who received the YFV17D yellow fever vaccine. J is TRBJ2-1 and V is TRBV6-2 or TRBV6-3; the D is unclear. Here the CDR3 DNA reads TGTGCCAGCCTCAAGGGTTCCCCCTACAATGAGCAGTTCTTC. Translated: CASLKGSPYNEQFF.